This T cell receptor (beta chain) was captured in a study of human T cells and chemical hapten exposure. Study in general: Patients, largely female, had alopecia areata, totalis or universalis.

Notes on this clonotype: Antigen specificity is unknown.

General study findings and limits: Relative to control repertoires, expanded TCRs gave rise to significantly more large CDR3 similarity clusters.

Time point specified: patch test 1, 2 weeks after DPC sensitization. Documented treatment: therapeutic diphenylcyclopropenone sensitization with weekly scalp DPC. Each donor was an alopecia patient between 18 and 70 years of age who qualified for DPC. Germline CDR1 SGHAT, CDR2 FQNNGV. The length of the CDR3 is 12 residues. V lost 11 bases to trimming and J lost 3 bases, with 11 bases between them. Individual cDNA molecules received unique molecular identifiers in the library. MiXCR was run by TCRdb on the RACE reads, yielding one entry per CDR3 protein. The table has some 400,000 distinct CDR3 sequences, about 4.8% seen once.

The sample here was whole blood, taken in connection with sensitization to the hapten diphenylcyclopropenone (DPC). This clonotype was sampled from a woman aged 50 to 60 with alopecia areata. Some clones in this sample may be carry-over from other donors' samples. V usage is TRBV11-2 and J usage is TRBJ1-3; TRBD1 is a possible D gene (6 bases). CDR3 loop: CAFGGLGNTIYF. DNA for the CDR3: TGTGCCTTCGGGGGGCTTGGAAACACCATATATTTT.